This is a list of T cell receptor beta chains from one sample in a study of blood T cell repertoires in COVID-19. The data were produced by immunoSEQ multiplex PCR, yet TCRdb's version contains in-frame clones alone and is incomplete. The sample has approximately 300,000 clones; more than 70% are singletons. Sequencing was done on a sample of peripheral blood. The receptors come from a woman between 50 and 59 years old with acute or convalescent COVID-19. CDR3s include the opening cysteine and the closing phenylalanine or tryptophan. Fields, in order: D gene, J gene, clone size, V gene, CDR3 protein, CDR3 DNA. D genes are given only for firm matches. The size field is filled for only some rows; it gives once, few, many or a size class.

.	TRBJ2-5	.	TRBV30	CAWSAGVQETQYF	TGTGCCTGGTCGGCAGGCGTCCAAGAGACCCAGTACTTC
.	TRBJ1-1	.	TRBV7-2	CASSLVPGLPMNTEAFF	TGTGCCAGCAGCTTAGTTCCGGGACTTCCGATGAACACTGAAGCTTTCTTT
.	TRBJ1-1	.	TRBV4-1	CASSQDPGLWPRNTEAFF	TGCGCCAGCAGCCAAGATCCAGGACTATGGCCTAGGAACACTGAAGCTTTCTTT
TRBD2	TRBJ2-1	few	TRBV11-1	CASSPREGGVYNEQFF	TGTGCCAGCAGCCCGCGGGAGGGGGGGGTCTACAATGAGCAGTTCTTC
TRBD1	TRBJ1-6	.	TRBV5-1	CASSFTGEGSPLHF	TGCGCCAGCAGCTTTACAGGGGAAGGTTCACCCCTCCACTTT
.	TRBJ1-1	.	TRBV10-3	CAISEVRANTEAFF	TGTGCCATCAGTGAGGTGCGAGCGAACACTGAAGCTTTCTTT
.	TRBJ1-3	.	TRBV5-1	CASSREPVPDGNTIYF	TGCGCCAGCAGCCGGGAGCCGGTGCCCGATGGAAACACCATATATTTT
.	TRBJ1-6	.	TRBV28	CASSDSNSPLHF	TGTGCCAGCAGTGACAGTAATTCACCCCTCCACTTT
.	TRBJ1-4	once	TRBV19	CASSLPSTNEKLFF	TGTGCCAGTAGTCTCCCGTCAACTAATGAAAAACTGTTTTTT
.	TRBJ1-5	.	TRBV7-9	CASSFQGGQPQHF	TGTGCCAGCAGCTTTCAGGGCGGTCAGCCCCAGCATTTT
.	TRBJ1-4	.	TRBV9	CASSPGGLTNEKLFF	TGTGCCAGCAGCCCCGGGGGGCTAACTAATGAAAAACTGTTTTTT
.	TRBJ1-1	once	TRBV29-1	CSGGHPLMNTEAFF	TGCAGCGGGGGACACCCGTTGATGAACACTGAAGCTTTCTTT
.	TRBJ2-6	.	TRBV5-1	CASSLASGSSGANVLTF	TGCGCCAGCAGCTTGGCCAGTGGGAGCTCTGGGGCCAACGTCCTGACTTTC
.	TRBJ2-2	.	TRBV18	CASSLSGTLNTGELFF	TGTGCCAGCTCCCTCAGCGGAACTCTGAACACCGGGGAGCTGTTTTTT
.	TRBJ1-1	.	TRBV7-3	CASSLTARTEAFF	TGTGCCAGCAGCTTAACTGCCAGGACTGAAGCTTTCTTT
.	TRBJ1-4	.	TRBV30	CAWSVGGGNEKLFF	TGTGCCTGGAGTGTGGGAGGGGGGAATGAAAAACTGTTTTTT
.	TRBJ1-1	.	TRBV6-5	CASSYSQGKGAFF	TGTGCCAGCAGTTACTCGCAGGGGAAGGGAGCTTTCTTT
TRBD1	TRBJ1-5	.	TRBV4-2	CASSQRQGQDGNQPQHF	TGTGCCAGCAGCCAGAGACAGGGACAAGACGGCAATCAGCCCCAGCATTTT
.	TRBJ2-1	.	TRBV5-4	CASSPPGNSYNEQFF	TGTGCCAGCAGCCCCCCAGGGAACTCCTACAATGAGCAGTTCTTC
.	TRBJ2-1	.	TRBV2	CASRLASSYNEQFF	TGTGCCAGCAGGCTAGCGAGCTCCTACAATGAGCAGTTCTTC
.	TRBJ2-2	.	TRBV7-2	CASSPDRNTGELFF	TGTGCCAGCAGTCCCGACAGGAACACCGGGGAGCTGTTTTTT
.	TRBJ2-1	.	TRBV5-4	CASSPSGGEQFF	TGTGCCAGCAGCCCCAGCGGCGGGGAGCAGTTCTTC
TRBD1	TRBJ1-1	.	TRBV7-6	CASSLMKGAIGTEAFF	TGTGCCAGCAGCTTAATGAAGGGGGCGATTGGCACTGAAGCTTTCTTT
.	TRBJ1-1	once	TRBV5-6	CASSFRNTEAFF	TGTGCCAGCAGCTTCAGGAACACTGAAGCTTTCTTT
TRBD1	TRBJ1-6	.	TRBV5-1	CASSSGTDRVGSPLHF	TGCGCCAGCAGCTCAGGGACCGACAGGGTAGGATCACCCCTCCACTTT
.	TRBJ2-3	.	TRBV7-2	CASSLEGADTQYF	TGTGCCAGCAGCTTAGAGGGGGCAGATACGCAGTATTTT
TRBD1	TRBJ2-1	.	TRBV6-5	CASSYGTGRYNEQFF	TGTGCCAGCAGTTACGGGACAGGGAGGTACAATGAGCAGTTCTTC
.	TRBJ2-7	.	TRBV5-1	CASSLTGSEQYF	TGCGCCAGCAGCCTGACAGGATCCGAGCAGTACTTC
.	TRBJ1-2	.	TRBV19	CASSGVDYGYTF	TGTGCCAGTAGTGGAGTAGACTATGGCTACACCTTC
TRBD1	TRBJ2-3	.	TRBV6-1	CASSEAHRGLQTSTDTQYF	TGTGCCAGCAGTGAAGCTCACAGGGGGCTGCAAACTAGCACAGATACGCAGTATTTT
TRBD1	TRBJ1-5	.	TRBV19	CASSRAPGTGGQPQHF	TGTGCCAGTAGCCGCGCCCCCGGGACAGGGGGTCAGCCCCAGCATTTT
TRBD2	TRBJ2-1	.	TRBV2	CASSVLAKQFF	TGTGCCAGCAGCGTACTAGCGAAGCAGTTCTTC
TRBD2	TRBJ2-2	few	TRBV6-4	CASSDSIGGSGELFF	TGTGCCAGCAGTGACTCGATCGGGGGGTCCGGGGAGCTGTTTTTT
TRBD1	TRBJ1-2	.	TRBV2	CASTSNTGGRGYTF	TGTGCCAGCACCTCAAACACAGGGGGACGTGGCTACACCTTC
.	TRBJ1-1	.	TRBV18	CASSPTRGSEAEAFF	TGTGCCAGCTCACCCACTAGAGGGTCAGAGGCTGAAGCTTTCTTT
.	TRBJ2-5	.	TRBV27	CATGDWQETQYF	TGTGCCACCGGAGACTGGCAAGAGACCCAGTACTTC
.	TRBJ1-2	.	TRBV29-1	CSAEPMAGQGGDGYTF	TGCAGCGCTGAACCAATGGCGGGTCAGGGAGGGGATGGCTACACCTTC
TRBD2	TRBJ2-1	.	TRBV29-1	CSVDRTSGGNTNEQFF	TGCAGCGTTGATAGAACTAGCGGGGGGAACACCAATGAGCAGTTCTTC
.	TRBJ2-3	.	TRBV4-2	CASSQEGAGGLGSDTQYF	TGTGCCAGCAGCCAAGAGGGGGCAGGGGGACTAGGGTCAGATACGCAGTATTTT
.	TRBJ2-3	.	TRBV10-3	CAISDNPGADTQYF	TGTGCCATCAGTGACAACCCAGGGGCCGATACGCAGTATTTT
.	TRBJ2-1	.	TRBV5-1	CASSPGWNTYNEQFF	TGCGCCAGCAGCCCAGGTTGGAACACCTACAATGAGCAGTTCTTC
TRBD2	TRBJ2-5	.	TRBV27	CASKTTSGGQETQYF	TGTGCCAGCAAAACGACTAGCGGGGGACAAGAGACCCAGTACTTC
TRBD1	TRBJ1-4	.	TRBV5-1	CASSGTGGEEKLFF	TGCGCCAGCAGCGGGACAGGGGGCGAAGAAAAACTGTTTTTT
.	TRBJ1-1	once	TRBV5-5	CASSLEGVRGWGHTEAFF	TGTGCCAGCAGCTTGGAGGGGGTCAGGGGTTGGGGTCACACTGAAGCTTTCTTT
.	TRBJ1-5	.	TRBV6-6	CASSPNLGGRASNQPQHF	TGTGCCAGCAGTCCGAACTTGGGGGGGCGGGCGAGCAATCAGCCCCAGCATTTT
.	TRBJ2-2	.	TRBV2	CASSLDSGTGELFF	TGTGCCAGCAGCCTGGACAGCGGCACCGGGGAGCTGTTTTTT
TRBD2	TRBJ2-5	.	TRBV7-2	CASSPGLAGLQETQYF	TGTGCCAGCAGCCCGGGACTAGCGGGGCTACAAGAGACCCAGTACTTC
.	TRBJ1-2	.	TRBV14	CASSQGGGPGYTF	TGTGCCAGCAGCCAAGGCGGGGGGCCTGGCTACACCTTC
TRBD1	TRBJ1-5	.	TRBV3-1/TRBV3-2	CASSPSTGGAQHF	TGTGCCAGCAGCCCCAGCACAGGGGGAGCCCAGCATTTT
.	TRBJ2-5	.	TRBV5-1	CASSAGRGWAETQYF	TGCGCCAGCAGCGCTGGACGGGGATGGGCAGAGACCCAGTACTTC
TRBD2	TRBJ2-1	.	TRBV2	CASSAEREALGGEQFF	TGTGCCAGCAGTGCGGAGCGGGAGGCCTTAGGCGGTGAGCAGTTCTTC
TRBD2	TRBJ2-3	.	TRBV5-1	CASQRGGDTQYF	TGCGCCAGCCAGCGGGGGGGAGATACGCAGTATTTT
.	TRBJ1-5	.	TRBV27	CASTPVAGLVNQPQHF	TGTGCCAGCACCCCCGTAGCCGGGTTGGTGAATCAGCCCCAGCATTTT